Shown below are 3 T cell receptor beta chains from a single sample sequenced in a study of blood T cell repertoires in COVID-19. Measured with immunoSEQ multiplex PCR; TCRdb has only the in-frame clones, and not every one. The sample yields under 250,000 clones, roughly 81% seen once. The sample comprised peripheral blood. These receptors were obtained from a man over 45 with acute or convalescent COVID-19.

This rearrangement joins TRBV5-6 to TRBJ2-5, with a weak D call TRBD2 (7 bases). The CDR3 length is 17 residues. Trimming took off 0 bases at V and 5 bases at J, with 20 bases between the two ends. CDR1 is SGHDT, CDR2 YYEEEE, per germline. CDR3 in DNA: TGTGCCAGCAGCTTGGGTGCTGAAGGGGGGGCGAGGGAGACCCAGTACTTC. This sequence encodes CASSLGAEGGARETQYF.

Written as DNA, the CDR3 is TGTGCCAGCAGCTTCGTTTTGGGAGCTTTAAACATTCAGTACTTC. Amino acids: CASSFVLGALNIQYF. The genes are TRBV11-3 and TRBJ2-4, with D tentatively TRBD2 (5 bases). V lost 3 bases to trimming and J lost 6 bases, with 15 bases between them. The CDR3 consists of 15 residues. CDR1 and CDR2 from the germline V gene are SGHNT and YENEEA. Looking up the rest from reference TRBV11-3 and TRBJ2-4 gives the full variable domain: EAGVVQSPRYKIIEKKQPVAFWCNPISGHNTLYWYLQNLGQGPELLIRYENEEAVDDSQLPKDRFSAERLKGVDSTLKIQPAELGDSAVYLCASSFVLGALNIQYFGAGTRLSVL.

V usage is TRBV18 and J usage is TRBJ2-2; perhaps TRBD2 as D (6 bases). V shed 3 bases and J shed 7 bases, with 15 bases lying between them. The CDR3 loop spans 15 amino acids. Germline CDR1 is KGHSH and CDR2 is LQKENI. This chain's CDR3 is CASSPPTSPDGELFF. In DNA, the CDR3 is TGTGCCAGCTCACCCCCGACTAGTCCGGACGGGGAGCTGTTTTTT.